This TCR beta chain appears in the sequencing data of a study of blood T cells in healthy people across ages. V shed 4 bases, J shed 4 bases, and the junction held 3 bases outside the gene matches. This CDR3 has 13 amino acids. Per germline, CDR1 MGHRA and CDR2 YSYEKL. PCR was performed a second time for 7 to 11 cycles using a sample-barcoded 5' primer and a J-beta primer mix. With 12 random nucleotides, a template-switch adaptor tagged each individual cDNA molecule. MiXCR, applied by TCRdb to the 5' RACE reads, yields one record per CDR3 protein. Here the sample spans fewer than 2,000,000 distinct CDR3 sequences, roughly a third being singletons. This clonotype was recorded at least ten times.

Sequencing was performed on blood. The TCR originated in a woman aged 25 to 39 in good health. The chain carries TRBV4-1 and TRBJ1-2; TRBD1 agrees at 7 bases. The CDR3 loop reads CASSPGQIYGYTF. The CDR3 nucleotides are TGCGCCAGCAGCCCGGGACAGATCTATGGCTACACCTTC.